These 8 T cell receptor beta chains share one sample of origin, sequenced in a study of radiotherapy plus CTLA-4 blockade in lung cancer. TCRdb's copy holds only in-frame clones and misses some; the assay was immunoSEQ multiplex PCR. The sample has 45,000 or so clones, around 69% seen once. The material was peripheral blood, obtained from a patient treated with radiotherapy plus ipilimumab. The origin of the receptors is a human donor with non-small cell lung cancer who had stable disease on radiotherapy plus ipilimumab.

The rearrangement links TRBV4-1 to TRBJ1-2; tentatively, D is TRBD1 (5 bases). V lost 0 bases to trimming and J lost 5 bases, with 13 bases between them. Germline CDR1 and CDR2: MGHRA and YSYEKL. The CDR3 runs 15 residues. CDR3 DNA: TGCGCCAGCAGCCAAGAACAGGAAGGGGTGTATGGCTACACCTTC. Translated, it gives CASSQEQEGVYGYTF.

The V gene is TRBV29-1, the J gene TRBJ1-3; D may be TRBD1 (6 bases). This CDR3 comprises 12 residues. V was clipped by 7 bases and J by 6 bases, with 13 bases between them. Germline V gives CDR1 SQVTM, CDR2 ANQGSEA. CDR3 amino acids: CSGGDTKNTIYF. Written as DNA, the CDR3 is TGCAGCGGGGGGGACACTAAAAACACCATATATTTT.

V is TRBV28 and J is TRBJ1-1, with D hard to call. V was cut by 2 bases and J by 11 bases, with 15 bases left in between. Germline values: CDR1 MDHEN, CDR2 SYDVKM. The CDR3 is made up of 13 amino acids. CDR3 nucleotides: TGTGCCAGCAGTTTAACCGGCGGAGTGGGGGCTTTCTTT. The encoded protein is CASSLTGGVGAFF.

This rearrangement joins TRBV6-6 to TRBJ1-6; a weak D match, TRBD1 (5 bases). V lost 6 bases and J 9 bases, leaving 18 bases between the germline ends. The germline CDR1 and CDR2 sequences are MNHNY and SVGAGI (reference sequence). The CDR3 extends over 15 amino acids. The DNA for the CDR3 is TGTGCCAGCAGCCAGAGATCAGGGCAGAGTTCACCCCTCCACTTT. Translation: CASSQRSGQSSPLHF.

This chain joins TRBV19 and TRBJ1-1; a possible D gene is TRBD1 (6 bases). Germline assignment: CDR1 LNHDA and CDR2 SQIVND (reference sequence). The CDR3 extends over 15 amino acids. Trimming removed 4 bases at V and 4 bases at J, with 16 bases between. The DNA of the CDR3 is TGTGCCAGTAGTAAGGGCAGGGGTGGAGGCACTGAAGCTTTCTTT. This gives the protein CASSKGRGGGTEAFF.

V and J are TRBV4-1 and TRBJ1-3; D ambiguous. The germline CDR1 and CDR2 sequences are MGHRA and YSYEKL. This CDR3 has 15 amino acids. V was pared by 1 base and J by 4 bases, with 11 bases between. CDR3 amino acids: CASSQVGPRGNTIYF. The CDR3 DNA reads TGCGCCAGCAGCCAAGTCGGACCGAGGGGAAACACCATATATTTT.

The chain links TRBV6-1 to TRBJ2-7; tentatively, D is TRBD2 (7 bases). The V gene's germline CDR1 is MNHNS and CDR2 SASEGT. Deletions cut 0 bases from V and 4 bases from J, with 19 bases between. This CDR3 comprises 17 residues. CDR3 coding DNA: TGTGCCAGCAGTGAAGCGGGGCTCGGGGGGCGCGTTTACGAGCAGTACTTC. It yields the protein CASSEAGLGGRVYEQYF.

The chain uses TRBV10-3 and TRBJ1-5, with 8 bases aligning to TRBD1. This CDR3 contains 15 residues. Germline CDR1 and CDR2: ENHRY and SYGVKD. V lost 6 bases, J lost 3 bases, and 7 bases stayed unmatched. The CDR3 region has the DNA TGTGCCATCAGCAACCGGGACAGGAACAATCAGCCCCAGCATTTT. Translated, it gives CAISNRDRNNQPQHF.